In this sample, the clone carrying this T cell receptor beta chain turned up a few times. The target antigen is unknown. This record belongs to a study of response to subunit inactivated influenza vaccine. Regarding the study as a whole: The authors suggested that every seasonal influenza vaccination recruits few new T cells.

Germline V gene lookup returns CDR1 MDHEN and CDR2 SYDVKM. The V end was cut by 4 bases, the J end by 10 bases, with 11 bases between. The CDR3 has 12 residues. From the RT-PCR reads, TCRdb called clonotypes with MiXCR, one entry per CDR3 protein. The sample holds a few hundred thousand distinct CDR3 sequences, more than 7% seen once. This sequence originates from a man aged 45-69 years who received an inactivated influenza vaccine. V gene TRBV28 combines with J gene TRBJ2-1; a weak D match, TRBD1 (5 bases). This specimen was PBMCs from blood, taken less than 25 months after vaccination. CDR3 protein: CASSSPWGEQFF. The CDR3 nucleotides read TGTGCCAGCAGTTCCCCCTGGGGCGAGCAGTTCTTC.